This is a list of T cell receptor beta chains from one sample in a study of blood T cell repertoires in COVID-19. Assay: immunoSEQ multiplex PCR; the TCRdb copy retains only in-frame clones and omits some. This table holds under 500,000 clones, 70% to 90% found once. The sample consisted of PBMCs or T cells enriched from blood (not recorded which). The origin of the receptors is a woman between 18 and 29 years old with acute COVID-19. The CDR3 runs from the conserved cysteine through the conserved F or W. Each record gives: D gene, J gene, clone size, V gene, CDR3 protein, CDR3 DNA. A D gene is named only where the DNA matches it firmly. Where a row states a size, it is once, few, many or the class of an expanded clone; other rows omit it.

. | TRBJ1-4 | . | TRBV4-3 | CASSQSTARGGEKLFF | TGCGCCAGCAGCCAATCTACAGCGAGGGGGGGAGAAAAACTGTTTTTT
TRBD2 | TRBJ2-1 | . | TRBV5-1 | CASSLDLAGGAYNEQFF | TGCGCCAGCAGCTTAGACCTAGCGGGGGGTGCCTACAATGAGCAGTTCTTC
. | TRBJ2-7 | . | TRBV13 | CASSIRTGYTYEQYF | TGTGCCAGCAGCATTAGAACAGGGTATACCTACGAGCAGTACTTC
. | TRBJ1-6 | . | TRBV7-9 | CASSLSGWSEKSPLHF | TGTGCCAGCAGCTTATCAGGGTGGAGCGAAAAATCACCCCTCCACTTT
. | TRBJ2-4 | . | TRBV5-6 | CASSLGLGYNIQYF | TGTGCCAGCAGCTTGGGGCTAGGCTATAACATTCAGTACTTC
. | TRBJ1-5 | . | TRBV3-1/TRBV3-2 | CASSQFLPRGNQPQHF | TGTGCCAGCAGCCAATTCCTCCCCAGGGGCAATCAGCCCCAGCATTTT
TRBD2 | TRBJ2-3 | . | TRBV24-1 | CATSDNSPGLAGVTQYF | TGTGCCACCAGTGATAACTCTCCGGGACTAGCGGGAGTTACGCAGTATTTT
TRBD1 | TRBJ1-1 | . | TRBV10-1 | CASSVQGAAEAFF | TGCGCCAGCAGTGTACAGGGGGCTGCTGAAGCTTTCTTT
TRBD1 | TRBJ2-5 | . | TRBV27 | CASSLFWTGVQETQYF | TGTGCCAGCAGTTTATTTTGGACAGGGGTCCAAGAGACCCAGTACTTC
TRBD1 | TRBJ2-3 | . | TRBV7-2 | CASSGWDRGHTDTQYF | TGTGCCAGCAGCGGATGGGACAGGGGGCACACAGATACGCAGTATTTT
. | TRBJ1-4 | . | TRBV28 | CASSKGEAKLFF | TGTGCCAGCAGTAAGGGGGAAGCGAAACTGTTTTTT
TRBD1 | TRBJ1-1 | . | TRBV7-2 | CASSLNTGVNTEAFF | TGTGCCAGCAGCTTAAATACAGGGGTGAACACTGAAGCTTTCTTT
TRBD2 | TRBJ2-1 | . | TRBV5-1 | CASSSGGLGSYNEQFF | TGCGCCAGCAGCTCGGGGGGACTAGGTAGCTACAATGAGCAGTTCTTC
. | TRBJ1-5 | . | TRBV6-4 | CASSDGENQPQHF | TGTGCCAGCAGTGACGGGGAGAATCAGCCCCAGCATTTT
TRBD1 | TRBJ1-2 | . | TRBV7-8 | CASSQGTVVTNYGYTF | TGTGCCAGCAGCCAGGGGACAGTCGTTACTAACTATGGCTACACCTTC
. | TRBJ1-4 | . | TRBV5-4 | CASSLAGGSREKLFF | TGTGCCAGCAGCTTGGCTGGGGGGAGTAGGGAAAAACTGTTTTTT
. | TRBJ1-4 | . | TRBV7-9 | CASSPLGKGGNEKLFF | TGTGCCAGCAGCCCCCTCGGGAAGGGAGGGAATGAAAAACTGTTTTTT
. | TRBJ1-1 | few | TRBV11-2 | CASDLGGEAFF | TGTGCCAGCGACCTCGGGGGTGAAGCTTTCTTT
. | TRBJ2-6 | . | TRBV4-3 | CASSPEGRSGANVLTF | TGCGCCAGCAGCCCTGAGGGGAGGTCCGGGGCCAACGTCCTGACTTTC
TRBD1 | TRBJ2-3 | . | TRBV7-7 | CASSVSPGQGTDTQYF | TGTGCCAGCAGCGTTAGCCCGGGACAGGGAACAGATACGCAGTATTTT
TRBD2 | TRBJ2-3 | . | TRBV7-2 | CASSLALAGGSDTQYF | TGTGCCAGCAGCTTAGCGCTAGCGGGAGGATCAGATACGCAGTATTTT
. | TRBJ2-7 | . | TRBV6-5 | CASRGGQNYEQYF | TGTGCCAGCAGGGGCGGGCAAAACTACGAGCAGTACTTC
. | TRBJ1-2 | . | TRBV3-1/TRBV3-2 | CASSRGTMLGYTF | TGTGCCAGCAGCCGCGGGACGATGCTAGGCTACACCTTC